A single sample is the source of the 5 T cell receptor beta chains below, sequenced in a study of OX40 agonist ivuxolimab in advanced cancers. The library was obtained by the immunoSEQ multiplex PCR assay. TCRdb stores this immuneACCESS table with in-frame sequences only. Part of the clones is absent; in the studies checked, under half of the shortfall reflects unresolved V genes, and no reason is known for the rest. The sample table records some 98,000 clones; around 83% of these occur just once. The biggest ten clones account for roughly 1.6% of the sample. The input for sequencing was CD4+ or CD8+ T cells sorted from blood, taken in a trial of the OX40 agonist ivuxolimab. These receptors were collected from an adult with an advanced solid tumor such as melanoma, head and neck, liver or kidney cancer.

The chain carries TRBV4-3 and TRBJ1-2; D not certain. The CDR3 loop spans 15 amino acids. Trimming removed 8 bases from V and 4 bases from J, with 20 bases in between. Germline-derived CDR1 and CDR2 are LGHNA and YSLEER. This CDR3 reads CASAVRLTATYGYTF. In DNA form, the CDR3 reads TGCGCCAGCGCAGTCCGATTGACGGCGACCTATGGCTACACCTTC.

This rearrangement joins TRBV6-5 to TRBJ1-2; 12 bases are shared with TRBD1. This CDR3 has 15 amino acids. The V and J ends lost 6 bases and 4 bases, in that order; junction bases with no gene match: 6. Germline assignment: CDR1 MNHEY and CDR2 SVGAGI. CDR3 nucleotide sequence: TGTGCCAGCAGCGGGACAGGGGGCGTGAGCTATGGCTACACCTTC. Residues: CASSGTGGVSYGYTF.

This sequence joins TRBV5-1 and TRBJ2-7; TRBD1 matches at 7 bases. The V gene end was trimmed by 5 bases and the J gene end by 2 bases; junction bases not matched to a gene: 4. This CDR3 is 13 amino acids long. Germline V gene data show CDR1 as SGHRS and CDR2 as YFSETQ. The CDR3 region has the DNA TGCGCCAGCAGATATGGACAGGCCTACGAGCAGTACTTC. Amino acids: CASRYGQAYEQYF.

The chain links TRBV5-1 to TRBJ1-1; D might be TRBD1 (5 bases). CDR3 length: 14 residues. Germline assignment: CDR1 SGHRS and CDR2 YFSETQ. Trimming left V 0 bases short and J 0 bases short, with 6 bases between. The CDR3 here is CASSLGGMNTEAFF. The CDR3 DNA is TGCGCCAGCAGCTTGGGGGGGATGAACACTGAAGCTTTCTTT.

J is TRBJ1-4 and V is TRBV2; unclear D gene. CDR3 length: 14 residues. Trimming pared 6 bases from V and 8 bases from J, leaving 16 bases between. Germline CDR1 is SNHLY and CDR2 is FYNNEI. The CDR3 DNA reads as TGTGCCAGCAGGGTGATACTATCGGGCGAAAAACTGTTTTTT. It is translated as CASRVILSGEKLFF.